The 16 T cell receptor beta chains below were found in one sample sequenced in a study of tumor and adjacent non-tumor tissue in lung cancer. RNA was extracted from bulk tissue without any cell sorting. A modified ARM-PCR protocol with three rounds of nested PCR amplified TCRbeta. TCRdb re-analysed the multiplex PCR reads in MiXCR, keeping a single row per CDR3 protein. The sample holds 90,000 to 110,000 distinct CDR3 sequences; around 75% are singletons and the top ten take around 37%. Sequencing was carried out using lung tumor tissue. These receptors came from a woman aged 55-70 years with non-small cell lung cancer.

With regard to this clonotype: One base away lies a much larger clone, so this may be a sequencing read error. This chain links TRBV29-1 with TRBJ1-2; D is possibly TRBD1 (5 bases). The CDR3 is made up of 13 amino acids. CDR1 and CDR2 from the germline V gene are SQVTM and ANQGSEA. CDR3 in DNA: TGCAGCGTTGGTAAGGGACGCGGAGAAGGCTGCACCTTC. Translated: CSVGKGRGEGCTF.

This chain connects TRBV28 to TRBJ2-5; 7 bases fit TRBD2. Germline V gene data show CDR1 as MDHEN and CDR2 as SYDVKM. The CDR3 runs to 15 residues. The trim removed 11 bases at V and 4 bases at J, leaving 16 bases unmatched. As DNA, the CDR3 is TGTGCCGGTAAGGGATTTGCGGGAGATCGAGAGACCCAGTACTTC. Protein: CAGKGFAGDRETQYF.

This clonotype was detected once. A much larger clone differs from this one at a single base, so this may be a read error. J is TRBJ1-4 and V is TRBV28, with 9 bases lining up with TRBD1. The CDR3 is 16 amino acids. The ends lost 6 bases at V and 4 bases at J; junction bases unmatched: 9. The germline V gene encodes CDR1 MDHEN and CDR2 SYDVKM. This CDR3 reads CASSIPTGGSNEKLFF. DNA of the CDR3: TGTGCCAGCAGCATACCGACAGGGGGGAGTAATGAAAAACTGTTTTTT. Using reference TRBV28 and TRBJ1-4 for the parts outside the CDR3, the full variable domain is DVKVTQSSRYLVKRTGEKVFLECVQDMDHENMFWYRQDPGLGLRLIYFSYDVKMKEKGDIPEGYSVSREKKERFSLILESASTNQTSMYLCASSIPTGGSNEKLFFGSGTQLSVL.

Of note for this clonotype: Likely a read error: the CDR3 ends without its conserved phenylalanine or tryptophan. This chain connects TRBV20-1 to TRBJ2-5, with TRBD2 matching over 9 bases. From germline, CDR1 is DFQATT and CDR2 SNEGSKA (reference sequence). Trimming at V came to 6 bases and at J to 7 bases, leaving 15 bases not matched to a gene. The CDR3 contains 15 residues. In DNA, the CDR3 is TGCAGTGCCCACAAAAGTAGTAGCGGGAGTGTGACCCAGTACCTC. This codes for CSAHKSSSGSVTQYL.

In its sample, this clonotype was seen a few times. CDR3 nucleotides: TGTGCCAGCAGTACCCAGGGGGCGTTGACTGAAGCTTTCTTT. It is translated as CASSTQGALTEAFF. The chain employs TRBV7-3 and TRBJ1-1; 8 bases agree with TRBD1. CDR1 and CDR2 (germline): SGHTA, FQGTGA. Losses at the gene ends were 6 bases for V and 5 bases for J; bases not matched to a gene: 8. The CDR3 totals 14 residues.

Concerning this clonotype itself: A read error may produce the germline difference seen at one junction end. The chain uses TRBV5-6 and TRBJ1-5; TRBD1 matches at 8 bases. The CDR3 contains 19 residues. In germline, CDR1 is SGHDT, CDR2 YYEEEE. The DNA for the CDR3 is TGTACCAGCAGCTCACGGAGGACAGGGCGTTCCCTTAGCAATCAGCCCCAGAATTTT. It yields the protein CTSSSRRTGRSLSNQPQNF.

In the case of this clonotype: At one of its ends the junction is not consistent with the germline gene, which may arise from a read error. The chain's CDR3 is CASSLWDTKTYEQYF. The DNA of the CDR3 is TGTGCCAGCAGTTTATGGGACACAAAAACCTACGAGCAGTACTTT. V is TRBV11-1 and J is TRBJ2-7, with D tentatively TRBD1 (6 bases). Looked up from germline, CDR1 is SGHAT and CDR2 is FQDESV (reference sequence). The CDR3 consists of 15 residues.

Notes on this clonotype: A read error may account for a junction end that differs from germline. The rearrangement links TRBV6-1 to TRBJ1-5; D remains ambiguous. The CDR3 sequence is 17 residues long. The germline V gene has CDR1 MNHNS and CDR2 SASEGT. CDR3 region: CTSSEGRTAGSNQPQHF. CDR3 DNA: TGTACCAGCAGTGAGGGTAGGACGGCGGGGAGCAATCAGCCTCAGCATTTT.

This clonotype was seen repeatedly, ten times or more. V usage is TRBV6-1 and J usage is TRBJ1-5; 10 nucleotides match TRBD1. After removal of 7 bases from V and 4 bases from J, the junction contained 4 bases not matched to a gene. Germline lookup yields CDR1 MNHNS and CDR2 SASEGT. The CDR3 contains 14 residues. The CDR3 spells CASTRTGGNQPQHF. Here the CDR3 DNA reads TGTGCCAGCACCCGGACAGGGGGAAATCAGCCCCAGCATTTT.

Details on this clonotype: An end of the junction differs from the germline gene, which may be a read error. The chain couples TRBV11-3 to TRBJ2-2; D is uncertain. CDR1 is SGHNT and CDR2 is YENEEA in the germline V gene. The CDR3 is 14 residues long. In DNA, the CDR3 is TGTGCCAGGAGCTTATATGACAACACCGGGGAGCTGTTTTTT. Protein product: CARSLYDNTGELFF.

On this clonotype itself: Without the conserved terminal phenylalanine or tryptophan, this CDR3 likely stems from a read error. The gene calls are TRBV12-3 or TRBV12-4 and TRBJ2-3; TRBD1 aligns across 7 bases. The CDR3 length is 13 residues. V lost 7 bases to trimming and J lost 1 base; unmatched junction nucleotides: 2. The CDR3 DNA sequence: TGTGCCAGCAAGACAGGGTGCACAGATACGCAGTATCTT. It codes for CASKTGCTDTQYL.

In regard to this clonotype: Since no conserved phenylalanine or tryptophan closes the CDR3, a read error is the likely cause. This chain uses TRBV11-3 with TRBJ2-2, with D unresolved. The germline gives CDR1 SGHNT, CDR2 YENEEA. V shed 10 bases and J shed 0 bases, with 12 bases lying between them. The CDR3 length is 14 residues. The CDR3 region is CAISLVSNTGELFY. The CDR3 nucleotides are TGTGCCATCAGTTTAGTCTCGAACACCGGGGAGCTGTTTTAT.

This clonotype was detected many times. The chain employs TRBV20-1 and TRBJ2-5, with 14 bases that match TRBD2. Germline V CDR1 and CDR2: DFQATT, SNEGSKA (reference sequence). The CDR3 is made up of 15 amino acids. Trimming removed 5 bases from V and 9 bases from J; junction bases left unmatched: 11. CDR3 region: CSAPPTSGGGKAQYF. The CDR3 DNA reads TGCAGTGCTCCCCCGACTAGCGGGGGGGGAAAGGCCCAGTACTTC.

A note on this clonotype: At one end, the junction sequence differs from germline, possibly due to a read error. V gene TRBV11-2 combines with J gene TRBJ2-6; D is ambiguous. Germline lookup yields CDR1 SGHAT and CDR2 FQNNGV. The CDR3 is made up of 14 amino acids. In DNA form, the CDR3 reads TGTGCCGGCAGCCAAACAGCTGGGGCCAACGTCCTGACTTTC. This gives the protein CAGSQTAGANVLTF.

This clonotype was seen only a few times. At one boundary the junction diverges from the germline segment, which might be a read error. The rearrangement uses TRBV12-3 or TRBV12-4 and TRBJ2-6; 8 bases match TRBD1. The CDR3 spans 18 residues. CDR3 region: CASTPNTGGSTGANVPTF. The CDR3 nucleotides are TGTGCCAGCACCCCTAATACAGGGGGATCTACTGGAGCCAACGTCCCGACTTTC.

About this clonotype: A much more abundant neighbour one base away suggests this may be a read error. V usage is TRBV29-1 and J usage is TRBJ1-2; the D is unclear. Germline assignment: CDR1 SQVTM and CDR2 ANQGSEA. V shed 4 bases and J shed 4 bases, with 16 bases lying between them. The CDR3 contains 14 residues. CDR3 sequence (DNA): TGCAGCGTTGTAGGTGGAGAGGTCGGCTATGGCTACACCTTC. Translated: CSVVGGEVGYGYTF.